This T cell receptor (beta chain) is from a study of beta chain features in type 1 diabetes. The sample holds a few counts of this clone. The investigators reverse transcribed all of the isolated RNA, so they sequenced expressed TCRB transcripts. Sequencing was performed with immunoSEQ multiplex PCR; in TCRdb, only in-frame clones are kept and a portion is missing. The sample holds about 290,000 clones, 7% to 9% seen once. Trimming took 5 bases from V and 8 from J; bases not matched to a gene: 8. Germline CDR1 reads MNHEY; CDR2 reads SMNVEV (reference sequence). This CDR3 region has 15 residues. The V gene is TRBV27, the J gene TRBJ1-4; 10 bases agree with TRBD1. Sequenced sample: central memory CD4+ T cells from blood. This sequence originates from a woman between 18 and 30 years old in good health. CDR3 residues: CASSPRTGGGEKLFF. The CDR3 DNA sequence: TGTGCCAGCAGTCCCCGGACAGGGGGGGGAGAAAAACTGTTTTTT.